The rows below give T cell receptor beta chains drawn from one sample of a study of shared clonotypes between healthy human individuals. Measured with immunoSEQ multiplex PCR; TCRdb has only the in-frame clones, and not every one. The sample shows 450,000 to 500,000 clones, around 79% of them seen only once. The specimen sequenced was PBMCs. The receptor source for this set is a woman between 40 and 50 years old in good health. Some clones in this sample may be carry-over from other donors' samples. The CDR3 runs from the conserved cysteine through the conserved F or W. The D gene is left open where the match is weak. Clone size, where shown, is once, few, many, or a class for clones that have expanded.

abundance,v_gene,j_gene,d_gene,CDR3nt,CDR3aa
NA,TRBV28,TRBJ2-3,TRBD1,TGTGCCAGCAGTCTAGGGACAGGGACGATTGATACGCAGTATTTT,CASSLGTGTIDTQYF
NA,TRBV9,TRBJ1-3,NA,TGTGCCAGCAGCGTAGGACAGACTTCTGGAAACACCATATATTTT,CASSVGQTSGNTIYF
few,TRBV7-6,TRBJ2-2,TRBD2,TGTGCCAGCAGCTTAGTTCCTAGCGGGAGGTTCACCGGGGAGCTGTTTTTT,CASSLVPSGRFTGELFF
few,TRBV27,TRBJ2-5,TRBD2,TGTGCCAGCAGCAGACTAGCGGGGAATGAAGAGACCCAGTACTTC,CASSRLAGNEETQYF
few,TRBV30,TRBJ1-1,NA,TGTGCCTGGAATTTGGGCACTGAAGCTTTCTTT,CAWNLGTEAFF
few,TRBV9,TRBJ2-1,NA,TGTGCCAGCAGCGTATCCGGGAGTGGGAACAATGAGCAGTTCTTC,CASSVSGSGNNEQFF
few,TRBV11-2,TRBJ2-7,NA,TGTGCCAGCAGCTTAGATCTCGGGGGGGCAGGGGGTGCCTACGAGCAGTACTTC,CASSLDLGGAGGAYEQYF
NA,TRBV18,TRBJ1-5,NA,TGTGCCAGCTCACCTAACACGCCAGCGCTTAATCAGCCCCAGCATTTT,CASSPNTPALNQPQHF
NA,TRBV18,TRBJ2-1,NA,TGTGCCAGCTCACCCGGGCAGGGTAACTACAATGAGCAGTTCTTC,CASSPGQGNYNEQFF
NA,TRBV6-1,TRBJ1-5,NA,TGTGCCAGCAGTGAATGGGGCAATCAGCCCCAGCATTTT,CASSEWGNQPQHF
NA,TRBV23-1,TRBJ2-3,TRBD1,TGCGCCAGCAGTCCAGGGGGTTACCTCGGCGATACGCAGTATTTT,CASSPGGYLGDTQYF
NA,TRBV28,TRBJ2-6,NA,TGTGCCAGCAGTTTATTGACAGACTCTGGGGCCAACGTCCTGACTTTC,CASSLLTDSGANVLTF
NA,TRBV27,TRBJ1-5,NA,TGTGCCAGCAGTTGGGGGGGCGGGGGCAATCAGCCCCAGCATTTT,CASSWGGGGNQPQHF
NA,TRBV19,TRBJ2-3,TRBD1,TGTGCCAGTACCCCAACAGGGGTCGGCACAGATACGCAGTATTTT,CASTPTGVGTDTQYF